These T cell receptor beta chains were read from a single sample in a study of radiotherapy plus CTLA-4 blockade in lung cancer. Some clones are missing from TCRdb's copy, which holds only in-frame ones; the method was immunoSEQ multiplex PCR. The sample yields around 82,000 clones, around 86% seen once. Specimen: peripheral blood, collected from a patient treated with radiotherapy plus ipilimumab. Receptor source: a human donor with non-small cell lung cancer that progressed on radiotherapy plus ipilimumab. The CDR3 runs from the conserved cysteine through the conserved F or W. Each record gives: CDR3 DNA, CDR3 protein, CDR3 length, D gene, J gene, V gene, clone size. A D gene is named only where the DNA matches it firmly. Not every row has a clone size; where given, it reads once, few, many or a size class.

CDR3nt: TGTGCCAGCAGCCCGCGGGGGGGACCTAATGAAAAACTGTTTTTT
CDR3aa: CASSPRGGPNEKLFF
len: 15
d_gene: NA
j_gene: TRBJ1-4
v_gene: TRBV9
abundance: NA

CDR3nt: TGTGCCAGCAGTTTTACGAACCCGGGACAGGGGGCCAGCGAGCAGTACTTC
CDR3aa: CASSFTNPGQGASEQYF
len: 17
d_gene: TRBD1
j_gene: TRBJ2-7
v_gene: TRBV27
abundance: NA

CDR3nt: TGTGCCAGCAGCGTCCGGGGGACTAGCGGGTTCCCCGGGGAGCTGTTTTTT
CDR3aa: CASSVRGTSGFPGELFF
len: 17
d_gene: TRBD2
j_gene: TRBJ2-2
v_gene: TRBV9
abundance: NA

CDR3nt: TGTGCCAGCAGCCAAGATGCGGGGGTATTATCGGGCGGCTACACCTTC
CDR3aa: CASSQDAGVLSGGYTF
len: 16
d_gene: NA
j_gene: TRBJ1-2
v_gene: TRBV4-2
abundance: NA

CDR3nt: TGTGCCAGCAGTGAGGGACTAGCCTACGAGCAGTACTTC
CDR3aa: CASSEGLAYEQYF
len: 13
d_gene: TRBD2
j_gene: TRBJ2-7
v_gene: TRBV6-1
abundance: NA

CDR3nt: TGTGCCAGCAGATCACCGGGCCAGCATGAAAAACTGTTTTTT
CDR3aa: CASRSPGQHEKLFF
len: 14
d_gene: NA
j_gene: TRBJ1-4
v_gene: TRBV25-1
abundance: NA

CDR3nt: TGTGCCAGCTCAATCGAGGGAGGGGAGGGCTATGGCTACACCTTC
CDR3aa: CASSIEGGEGYGYTF
len: 15
d_gene: NA
j_gene: TRBJ1-2
v_gene: TRBV2
abundance: NA

CDR3nt: TGCGCCAGCAGCTCCTCGGCAGAGCAGTACTTC
CDR3aa: CASSSSAEQYF
len: 11
d_gene: NA
j_gene: TRBJ2-7
v_gene: TRBV5-1
abundance: NA

CDR3nt: TGTGCCAGCAGCCAAGAGGGACTAGCGGGGTTCAGCTCCTACAATGAGCAGTTCTTC
CDR3aa: CASSQEGLAGFSSYNEQFF
len: 19
d_gene: TRBD2
j_gene: TRBJ2-1
v_gene: TRBV4-2
abundance: once

CDR3nt: TGTGCCAGCAGTTACCGGGACAGGGTTGGGCCTGAGCAGTTCTTC
CDR3aa: CASSYRDRVGPEQFF
len: 15
d_gene: TRBD1
j_gene: TRBJ2-1
v_gene: TRBV28
abundance: NA

CDR3nt: TGTGCCAGCAGCATTACAGGGGCGGAGACCCAGTACTTC
CDR3aa: CASSITGAETQYF
len: 13
d_gene: TRBD1
j_gene: TRBJ2-5
v_gene: TRBV7-2
abundance: NA

CDR3nt: TGTGCCAGCAGTTTACCCTCACCCCTCCACTTT
CDR3aa: CASSLPSPLHF
len: 11
d_gene: NA
j_gene: TRBJ1-6
v_gene: TRBV27
abundance: NA

CDR3nt: TGCGCCAGCAGCCAAGGGTCAGGGGTCCGGTCTGAAGCTTTCTTT
CDR3aa: CASSQGSGVRSEAFF
len: 15
d_gene: NA
j_gene: TRBJ1-1
v_gene: TRBV4-3
abundance: few

CDR3nt: TGTGCCACCAGCAGCCGGACAGGGGCCAACGTCCTGACTTTC
CDR3aa: CATSSRTGANVLTF
len: 14
d_gene: NA
j_gene: TRBJ2-6
v_gene: TRBV15
abundance: NA

CDR3nt: TGCGCCAGCAGCGGCCGACTCACAGATACGCAGTATTTT
CDR3aa: CASSGRLTDTQYF
len: 13
d_gene: NA
j_gene: TRBJ2-3
v_gene: TRBV4-3
abundance: NA

CDR3nt: TGTGCCAGCAGCCAAGAGAGGACCAATAGCGGAGGTCGGACAGATACGCAGTATTTT
CDR3aa: CASSQERTNSGGRTDTQYF
len: 19
d_gene: NA
j_gene: TRBJ2-3
v_gene: TRBV4-2
abundance: NA

CDR3nt: TGCGCCAGCAGTGAACAGGCGAACACCGGGGAGCTGTTTTTT
CDR3aa: CASSEQANTGELFF
len: 14
d_gene: NA
j_gene: TRBJ2-2
v_gene: TRBV10-2
abundance: NA

CDR3nt: TGTGCCAGCAGTTTTAGGCAGAGCGGCACTGAAGCTTTCTTT
CDR3aa: CASSFRQSGTEAFF
len: 14
d_gene: NA
j_gene: TRBJ1-1
v_gene: TRBV28
abundance: NA

CDR3nt: TGCGCCAGCAGCCAAATGACCGGAGGTGGCTATGGCTACACCTTC
CDR3aa: CASSQMTGGGYGYTF
len: 15
d_gene: NA
j_gene: TRBJ1-2
v_gene: TRBV4-3
abundance: NA

CDR3nt: TGTGCCACCGGGCCCGGGGGGATGAACACTGAAGCTTTCTTT
CDR3aa: CATGPGGMNTEAFF
len: 14
d_gene: NA
j_gene: TRBJ1-1
v_gene: TRBV10-3
abundance: few

CDR3nt: TGTGCCAGCTCACCGGGACTGGGTTCCTACGAGCAGTACTTC
CDR3aa: CASSPGLGSYEQYF
len: 14
d_gene: NA
j_gene: TRBJ2-7
v_gene: TRBV18
abundance: NA

CDR3nt: TGTGCCAGCAGTTTAATTAGGAACACTGAAGCTTTCTTT
CDR3aa: CASSLIRNTEAFF
len: 13
d_gene: NA
j_gene: TRBJ1-1
v_gene: TRBV27
abundance: NA

CDR3nt: TGTGCCAGCCGTTCAGGGAACAATGAGCAGTTCTTC
CDR3aa: CASRSGNNEQFF
len: 12
d_gene: NA
j_gene: TRBJ2-1
v_gene: TRBV7-8
abundance: few

CDR3nt: TGTGCCAGCAGCCCCCCGCGGTGGGGTGAGCAGTACTTC
CDR3aa: CASSPPRWGEQYF
len: 13
d_gene: NA
j_gene: TRBJ2-7
v_gene: TRBV11-1
abundance: NA

CDR3nt: TGTGCCAGCCCCGAGGGCTGGAACACTGAAGCTTTCTTT
CDR3aa: CASPEGWNTEAFF
len: 13
d_gene: NA
j_gene: TRBJ1-1
v_gene: TRBV2
abundance: NA

CDR3nt: TGTGCCAGCAGCCAGGGCACCACTGGACTAGCCCAAGAGACCCAGTACTTC
CDR3aa: CASSQGTTGLAQETQYF
len: 17
d_gene: TRBD2
j_gene: TRBJ2-5
v_gene: TRBV4-2
abundance: NA

CDR3nt: TGTGCCAGCAGCTTTACCCGGGGTTCCTACAATGAGCAGTTCTTC
CDR3aa: CASSFTRGSYNEQFF
len: 15
d_gene: NA
j_gene: TRBJ2-1
v_gene: TRBV7-7
abundance: NA

CDR3nt: TGCGCCAGCAGCTCTACGAGGGGGAGTTACAATGAGCAGTTCTTC
CDR3aa: CASSSTRGSYNEQFF
len: 15
d_gene: NA
j_gene: TRBJ2-1
v_gene: TRBV5-1
abundance: NA

CDR3nt: TGCGCCAGCAGCCCCGGGACGGAAAATGAAAAACTGTTTTTT
CDR3aa: CASSPGTENEKLFF
len: 14
d_gene: NA
j_gene: TRBJ1-4
v_gene: TRBV5-1
abundance: NA

CDR3nt: TGTGCCAGCAGGACCCGCTCGACCGGGGCTGAAGCTTTCTTT
CDR3aa: CASRTRSTGAEAFF
len: 14
d_gene: NA
j_gene: TRBJ1-1
v_gene: TRBV28
abundance: NA

CDR3nt: TGTGCCAGTAGTATGGCAATTACGACAGGGGTCACCTTC
CDR3aa: CASSMAITTGVTF
len: 13
d_gene: TRBD1
j_gene: TRBJ1-2
v_gene: TRBV19
abundance: NA

CDR3nt: TGTGCCAGCTCACAGGGACAGGGGGAAACTGAAGCTTTCTTT
CDR3aa: CASSQGQGETEAFF
len: 14
d_gene: TRBD1
j_gene: TRBJ1-1
v_gene: TRBV18
abundance: NA

CDR3nt: TGTGCCAGCAGTTCTCCGGGACAGGGTCTTTGGGAGCAGTTCTTC
CDR3aa: CASSSPGQGLWEQFF
len: 15
d_gene: TRBD1
j_gene: TRBJ2-1
v_gene: TRBV9
abundance: NA

CDR3nt: TGTGCCTGGAGTATTTTGCGGGGGGCGAACACCGGGGAGCTGTTTTTT
CDR3aa: CAWSILRGANTGELFF
len: 16
d_gene: TRBD2
j_gene: TRBJ2-2
v_gene: TRBV30
abundance: NA

CDR3nt: TGTGCCAGCAGTGAAGGGGACAGGACTAATGGCTACACCTTC
CDR3aa: CASSEGDRTNGYTF
len: 14
d_gene: TRBD1
j_gene: TRBJ1-2
v_gene: TRBV2
abundance: NA

CDR3nt: TGTGCCATCAGTGAGGGGCAGCCCTACGAGCAGTACTTC
CDR3aa: CAISEGQPYEQYF
len: 13
d_gene: NA
j_gene: TRBJ2-7
v_gene: TRBV10-3
abundance: NA

CDR3nt: TGTGCCAGCAGTTCTTGGGGCGGGGGATTTGAGGAGACCCAGTACTTC
CDR3aa: CASSSWGGGFEETQYF
len: 16
d_gene: TRBD2
j_gene: TRBJ2-5
v_gene: TRBV6-6
abundance: NA

CDR3nt: TGTGCCAGCAGCCCCGGGGACTTTCCCTCGGGTGCCGGGGAGCTGTTTTTT
CDR3aa: CASSPGDFPSGAGELFF
len: 17
d_gene: NA
j_gene: TRBJ2-2
v_gene: TRBV5-5
abundance: NA

CDR3nt: TGCAGCGTTGAACAGGGGTTGAACACTGAAGCTTTCTTT
CDR3aa: CSVEQGLNTEAFF
len: 13
d_gene: NA
j_gene: TRBJ1-1
v_gene: TRBV29-1
abundance: once

CDR3nt: TGCGCCAGCAGCCAAGATTGGGGGGACACCATATATTTT
CDR3aa: CASSQDWGDTIYF
len: 13
d_gene: NA
j_gene: TRBJ1-3
v_gene: TRBV4-3
abundance: NA

CDR3nt: TGTGCCAGCAGCTTGGGACAGGGAAGCACCGGGGAGCTGTTTTTT
CDR3aa: CASSLGQGSTGELFF
len: 15
d_gene: TRBD1
j_gene: TRBJ2-2
v_gene: TRBV11-3
abundance: NA

CDR3nt: TGTGCCAGCTCACCGGACTATTACGGTTCGGATACGCAGTATTTT
CDR3aa: CASSPDYYGSDTQYF
len: 15
d_gene: NA
j_gene: TRBJ2-3
v_gene: TRBV18
abundance: NA

CDR3nt: TGTGCCAGCAGCTTGCGGGCAGGTGAGAACGGGGAGCTGTTTTTT
CDR3aa: CASSLRAGENGELFF
len: 15
d_gene: NA
j_gene: TRBJ2-2
v_gene: TRBV5-7
abundance: NA

CDR3nt: TGTGCCAGCAGACCTGTGGACAGGGTAGGATCACCCCTCCACTTT
CDR3aa: CASRPVDRVGSPLHF
len: 15
d_gene: TRBD1
j_gene: TRBJ1-6
v_gene: TRBV6-1
abundance: NA

CDR3nt: TGTGCCAGTAGGGGGCAGGCCCCAGGTGGGGCCAACGTCCTGACTTTC
CDR3aa: CASRGQAPGGANVLTF
len: 16
d_gene: TRBD1
j_gene: TRBJ2-6
v_gene: TRBV6-6
abundance: NA

CDR3nt: TGTGCCAGCAGCTTACTAGGTTCCGCGGCTCATACGCAGTATTTT
CDR3aa: CASSLLGSAAHTQYF
len: 15
d_gene: NA
j_gene: TRBJ2-3
v_gene: TRBV7-3
abundance: NA

CDR3nt: TGCAGCGTTGGATCGGGACGAAGTAGTAAACTGTTTTTT
CDR3aa: CSVGSGRSSKLFF
len: 13
d_gene: NA
j_gene: TRBJ1-4
v_gene: TRBV29-1
abundance: NA

CDR3nt: TGTGCCAGCAGCTTGGCAGCGGGAAACTACGAGCAGTACTTC
CDR3aa: CASSLAAGNYEQYF
len: 14
d_gene: TRBD2
j_gene: TRBJ2-7
v_gene: TRBV7-2
abundance: NA

CDR3nt: TGTGCCAGCAGTGCCTCCGGACAGATAAATTCACCCCTCCACTTT
CDR3aa: CASSASGQINSPLHF
len: 15
d_gene: NA
j_gene: TRBJ1-6
v_gene: TRBV27
abundance: NA

CDR3nt: TGTGCCAGCAGTTTCCCGGGGGCGCAGATGAACACTGAAGCTTTCTTT
CDR3aa: CASSFPGAQMNTEAFF
len: 16
d_gene: NA
j_gene: TRBJ1-1
v_gene: TRBV6-6
abundance: NA

CDR3nt: TGCAGCGTTGCCCCGGGACTAGCGGGTGGAGAGCAGTTCTTC
CDR3aa: CSVAPGLAGGEQFF
len: 14
d_gene: TRBD2
j_gene: TRBJ2-1
v_gene: TRBV29-1
abundance: NA

CDR3nt: TGTGCCAGCAGTTCTACCGCAAAAAGGCTCACAGATACGCAGTATTTT
CDR3aa: CASSSTAKRLTDTQYF
len: 16
d_gene: NA
j_gene: TRBJ2-3
v_gene: TRBV28
abundance: NA

CDR3nt: TGCGCCAGCAGCATAACAGGGACAGTTCAAGAGACCCAGTACTTC
CDR3aa: CASSITGTVQETQYF
len: 15
d_gene: TRBD1
j_gene: TRBJ2-5
v_gene: TRBV5-1
abundance: NA

CDR3nt: TGCAGTGCTAGCCAGAACACTGAAGCTTTCTTT
CDR3aa: CSASQNTEAFF
len: 11
d_gene: NA
j_gene: TRBJ1-1
v_gene: TRBV20-1
abundance: once

CDR3nt: TGTGCCAGCAGCCAAGATGCTGGACTAGCGGGGGGCACAGATACGCAGTATTTT
CDR3aa: CASSQDAGLAGGTDTQYF
len: 18
d_gene: TRBD2
j_gene: TRBJ2-3
v_gene: TRBV4-2
abundance: NA

CDR3nt: TGTGCCAGCAGCTTCCCCCTAGACTCATATACGCAGTATTTT
CDR3aa: CASSFPLDSYTQYF
len: 14
d_gene: NA
j_gene: TRBJ2-3
v_gene: TRBV5-6
abundance: NA

CDR3nt: TGTGCCAGCAGCTTACAGGGGGCGCAGAATCAGCCCCAGCATTTT
CDR3aa: CASSLQGAQNQPQHF
len: 15
d_gene: TRBD1
j_gene: TRBJ1-5
v_gene: TRBV5-4
abundance: NA